Sequencing of this T cell receptor beta chain was carried out in a study of shared clonotypes between healthy human individuals. The table came from immunoSEQ multiplex PCR; TCRdb's copy has only in-frame clones and leaves some out. The data contain about 1,800,000 clones, roughly 94% of them singletons. Terminally differentiated effector memory CD45RA+ cells were excluded from the naive CD8 cells, which were CD45RO-negative and positively selected for CCR7. Donors had no recently reported acute infections or vaccinations and were HIV-negative. Material: naive CD8+ T cells sorted from blood. This clonotype was obtained from a man aged 18 to 29 in good health.

DNA for the CDR3: TGTGCCAGCAGTCCTCGCCTGGGACAGGGCCCGAATGGCTACACCTTC. This encodes CASSPRLGQGPNGYTF. The genes are TRBV7-9 and TRBJ1-2, with TRBD1 matching over 9 bases. V was clipped by 6 bases and J by 6 bases; unmatched bases: 14. The CDR3 is 16 amino acids. CDR1 is SEHNR and CDR2 is FQNEAQ in the germline V gene (reference sequence). The variable domain in full, completed from reference TRBV7-9 and TRBJ1-2, reads DTGVSQNPRHKITKRGQNVTFRCDPISEHNRLYWYRQTLGQGPEFLTYFQNEAQLEKSRLLSDRFSAERPKGSFSTLEIQRTEQGDSAMYLCASSPRLGQGPNGYTFGSGTRLTVV.